A single T cell receptor (beta chain) is shown here with its context. This record belongs to a study of blood T cell repertoires in COVID-19. Study-wide context: Acute and convalescent COVID-19 specimens originated in the United States, Italy and Spain. PBMCs, B-cell-depleted T cells, or T cells were the source of the cDNA or gDNA that made up the material.

V shed 4 bases, J shed 6 bases, and the junction held 7 bases outside the gene matches. The CDR3 extends over 14 amino acids. Germline lookup yields CDR1 MNHEY and CDR2 SVGEGT. Original data processing: Scientists estimated how many nucleated cells there were by amplifying reference gene primers. Produced via immunoSEQ multiplex PCR; TCRdb's table is partial and in-frame only. V and J calls and clone size are given by that table; D and trimming were obtained from the DNA. This sample has about 250,000 clones, with 70% to 90% found just once. The TCR comes from a man aged 18 to 29 with active or convalescent COVID-19. The genes are TRBV6-2 or TRBV6-3 and TRBJ2-7, with 9 nucleotides matching TRBD1. The specimen was peripheral blood. The CDR3 reads CASSWMGQGLEQYF. CDR3 DNA: TGTGCCAGCAGTTGGATGGGACAGGGTCTCGAGCAGTACTTC.